This T cell receptor beta chain stems from a study of T cell responses to AZD1222 COVID-19 vaccine. Study observations and caveats: Once two AZD1222 doses were given, Spike-specific TCR breadth and depth went up. Repertoire sampling was restricted to post-peak T cell response timepoints. Among those given AZD1222, only five to seven were seropositive at baseline. The donors showed a predominance of white British ancestry and of females, with possible underestimation of clonal diversity.

CDR3 length equals 13 residues. Per the germline V gene, CDR1 is PRHDT and CDR2 is FYEKMQ (reference sequence). J gave up 3 bases and V 2 bases, and 0 bases lay outside the gene matches. Concerning this clone itself: Antigen specificity is unknown.

Clones were read by immunoSEQ multiplex PCR, and TCRdb kept only the in-frame ones, dropping some. The sample contains about 120,000 clones, around 92% of which appear only once. This receptor was taken from an adult in good health. V usage is TRBV13 and J usage is TRBJ2-7, with 8 bases identical to TRBD2. The sample consisted of peripheral blood, taken on day 0 of AZD1222 vaccination. CDR3 bases: TGTGCCAGCAGCTTAAGCGGGAGCTACGAGCAGTACTTC. It specifies CASSLSGSYEQYF.